The 3 T cell receptor beta chains listed next were all sequenced from one sample in a study of T cells in Graves' hyperthyroidism and ophthalmopathy. Using RNA transcripts as the source, TCR beta CDR3 regions were amplified. HTBI primers were the set used in a first-round RT-PCR of the TCR CDR3. TCRdb processed the multiplex PCR reads anew with MiXCR; each CDR3 protein has one entry. Among hundreds of thousands of distinct CDR3 sequences, around 15% were seen once, and the ten largest hold over 25%. The sample was blood. These receptors were collected from a man between 50 and 59 years old with Graves' ophthalmopathy.

This clonotype was observed at least ten times. V and J are TRBV6-1 and TRBJ2-1; 10 nucleotides line up with TRBD2. The CDR3 runs to 16 residues. V shed 5 bases, J shed 2 bases, and the junction held 6 bases outside the gene matches. Germline V CDR1 and CDR2: MNHNS, SASEGT. CDR3 in DNA: TGTGCCAGCAGTTACACAGCGGGAGGGACCTACAATGAGCAGTTCTTC. Amino acids: CASSYTAGGTYNEQFF.

Remarks on this clonotype: A much larger clone sits a single nucleotide away, making a read error possible. The V call is TRBV12-3 or TRBV12-4, the J call TRBJ1-5; D gene ambiguous. The CDR3 runs 14 residues. Trimming cost V 5 bases and J 2 bases, with 10 bases left between them. CDR3 coding DNA: TGTGCCAGCAGTGACCCGTGGGGCAATCAGCCCCAGCATTTT. Protein product: CASSDPWGNQPQHF.

Points on this clonotype: A junction end diverges from the germline sequence, so it may reflect a read error. The V and J genes are TRBV28 and TRBJ1-3, with a possible D match to TRBD1 (5 bases). Germline V gene sequence: CDR1 MDHEN, CDR2 SYDVKM. The CDR3 contains 13 residues. CDR3 amino acids: CASSLIRASGLDF. CDR3 sequence (DNA): TGTGCCAGCAGTTTAATTAGGGCATCAGGGCTTGATTTT.